In this sample, the clone carrying this TCR beta chain turned up a few times. The data originate from a study of shared clonotypes between healthy human individuals. This table comes from immunoSEQ multiplex PCR, and its TCRdb copy is limited to in-frame clones, with some not included. Among 110,000 or so clones listed, around two thirds were seen once. Per the germline V gene, CDR1 is MDHEN and CDR2 is SYDVKM. This CDR3 spans 17 amino acids. V was trimmed by 3 bases and J by 5 bases, leaving 22 bases between them. The source is a woman under 40 in good health. The sample consisted of memory CD8+ T cells sorted from blood. Described subset: CD45RO+ cells pooled with CCR7-negative TemRA cells. The rearrangement uses TRBV28 and TRBJ1-1; D may be TRBD1 (6 bases). CDR3 nucleotides: TGTGCCAGCAGTTTCCTTTCTGGGGGGGCGATAAAGACTGAAGCTTTCTTT. Amino acid sequence: CASSFLSGGAIKTEAFF.